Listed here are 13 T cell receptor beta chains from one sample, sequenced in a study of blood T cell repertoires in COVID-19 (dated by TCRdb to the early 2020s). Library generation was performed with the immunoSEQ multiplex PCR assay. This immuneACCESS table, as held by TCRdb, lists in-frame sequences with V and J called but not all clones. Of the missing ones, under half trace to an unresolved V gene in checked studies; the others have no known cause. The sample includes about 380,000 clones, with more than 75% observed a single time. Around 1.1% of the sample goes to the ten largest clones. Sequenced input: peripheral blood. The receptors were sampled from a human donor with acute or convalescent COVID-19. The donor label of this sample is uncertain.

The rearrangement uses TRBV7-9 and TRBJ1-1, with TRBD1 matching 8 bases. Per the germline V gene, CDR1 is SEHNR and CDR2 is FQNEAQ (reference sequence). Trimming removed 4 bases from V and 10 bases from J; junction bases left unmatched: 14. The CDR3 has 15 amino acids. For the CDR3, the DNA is TGTGCCAGCAGCTCTCGGACAGGGTGGAACAATCGAGCTTTCTTT. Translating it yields CASSSRTGWNNRAFF.

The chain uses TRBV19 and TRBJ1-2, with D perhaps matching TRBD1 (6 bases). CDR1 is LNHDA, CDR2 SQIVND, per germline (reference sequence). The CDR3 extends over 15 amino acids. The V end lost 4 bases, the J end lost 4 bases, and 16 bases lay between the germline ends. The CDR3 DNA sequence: TGTGCCAGTAGTACCCTACCGGGACAAAGCTATGGCTACACCTTC. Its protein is CASSTLPGQSYGYTF.

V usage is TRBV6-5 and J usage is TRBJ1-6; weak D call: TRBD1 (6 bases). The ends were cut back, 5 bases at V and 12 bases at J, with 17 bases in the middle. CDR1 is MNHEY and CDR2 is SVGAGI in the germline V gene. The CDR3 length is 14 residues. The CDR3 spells CASSPRAKGGPLHF. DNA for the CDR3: TGTGCCAGCAGTCCCCGAGCGAAAGGGGGACCCCTCCACTTT.

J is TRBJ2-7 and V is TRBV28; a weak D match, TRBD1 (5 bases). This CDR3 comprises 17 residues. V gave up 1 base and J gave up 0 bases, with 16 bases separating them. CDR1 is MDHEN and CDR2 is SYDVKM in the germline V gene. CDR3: CASSLFGWGGSSYEQYF. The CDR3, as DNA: TGTGCCAGCAGTTTATTTGGGTGGGGCGGAAGCTCCTACGAGCAGTACTTC.

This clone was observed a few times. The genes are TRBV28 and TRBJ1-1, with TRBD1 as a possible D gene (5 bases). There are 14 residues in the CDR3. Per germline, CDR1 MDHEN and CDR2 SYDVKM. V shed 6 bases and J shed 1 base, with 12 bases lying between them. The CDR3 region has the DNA TGTGCCAGCAGGTTGGACAATCGGAACACTGAAGCTTTCTTT. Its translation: CASRLDNRNTEAFF.

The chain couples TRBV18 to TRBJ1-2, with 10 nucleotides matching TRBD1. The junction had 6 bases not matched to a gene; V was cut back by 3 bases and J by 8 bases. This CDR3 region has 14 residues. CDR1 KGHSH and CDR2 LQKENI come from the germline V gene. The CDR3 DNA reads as TGTGCCAGCTCACCGCGCGGGACAGGGGAGGGCTACACCTTC. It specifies CASSPRGTGEGYTF. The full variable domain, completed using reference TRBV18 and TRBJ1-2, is NAGVMQNPRHLVRRRGQEARLRCSPMKGHSHVYWYRQLPEEGLKFMVYLQKENIIDESGMPKERFSAEFPKEGPSILRIQQVVRGDSAAYFCASSPRGTGEGYTFGSGTRLTVV.

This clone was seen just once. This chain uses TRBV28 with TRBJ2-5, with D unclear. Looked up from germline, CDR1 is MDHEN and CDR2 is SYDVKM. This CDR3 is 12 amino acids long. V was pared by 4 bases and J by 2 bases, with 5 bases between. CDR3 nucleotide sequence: TGTGCCAGCAGTTACAGACAAGAGACCCAGTACTTC. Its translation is CASSYRQETQYF.

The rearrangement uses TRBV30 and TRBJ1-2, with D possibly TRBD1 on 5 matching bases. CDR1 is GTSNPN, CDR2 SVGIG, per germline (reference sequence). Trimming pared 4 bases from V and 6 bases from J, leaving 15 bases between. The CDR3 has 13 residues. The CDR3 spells CAWKGQGTHGYTF. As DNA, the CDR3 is TGTGCCTGGAAGGGGCAGGGCACCCATGGCTACACCTTC.

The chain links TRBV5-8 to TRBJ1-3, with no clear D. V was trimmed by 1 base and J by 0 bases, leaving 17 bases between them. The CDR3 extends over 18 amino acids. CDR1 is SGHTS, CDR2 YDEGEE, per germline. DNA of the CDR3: TGTGCCAGCAGCTTGCTACATTACCAGGTGACCTCTGGAAACACCATATATTTT. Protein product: CASSLLHYQVTSGNTIYF.

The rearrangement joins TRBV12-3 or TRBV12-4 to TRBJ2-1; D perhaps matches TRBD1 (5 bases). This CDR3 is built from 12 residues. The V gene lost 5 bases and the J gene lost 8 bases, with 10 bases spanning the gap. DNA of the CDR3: TGTGCCAGCAGTCCCAGGGTCCATGAGCAGTTCTTC. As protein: CASSPRVHEQFF.

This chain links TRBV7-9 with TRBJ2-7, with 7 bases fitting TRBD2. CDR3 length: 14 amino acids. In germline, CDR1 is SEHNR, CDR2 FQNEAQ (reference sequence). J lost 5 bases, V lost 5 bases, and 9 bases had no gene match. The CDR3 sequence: CASSRTSSQHEQYF. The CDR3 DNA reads TGTGCCAGCAGCAGGACTAGTTCACAACACGAGCAGTACTTC.

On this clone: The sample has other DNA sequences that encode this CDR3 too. The CDR3 sequence is CASSPGQGGNQPQHF. CDR3 sequence (DNA): TGTGCCAGCTCACCGGGACAGGGAGGCAATCAGCCCCAGCATTTT. V is TRBV18 and J is TRBJ1-5, with 9 bases matching TRBD1. The germline V gene encodes CDR1 KGHSH and CDR2 LQKENI. The CDR3 is made up of 15 amino acids. Losses at the gene ends were 3 bases for V and 2 bases for J; bases not matched to a gene: 2.

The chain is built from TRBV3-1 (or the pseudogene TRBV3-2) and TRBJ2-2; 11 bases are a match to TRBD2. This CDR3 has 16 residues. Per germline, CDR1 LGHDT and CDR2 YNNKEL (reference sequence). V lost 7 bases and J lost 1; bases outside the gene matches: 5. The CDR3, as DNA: TGTGCCAGCACCGTTGGACTAGCGGGGAACACCGGGGAGCTGTTTTTT. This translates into CASTVGLAGNTGELFF.